These 23 T cell receptor beta chains came from one sample sequenced in a study of blood T cell repertoires in COVID-19. Profiled with immunoSEQ multiplex PCR; TCRdb holds only in-frame clones, not every one. The table records around 200,000 clones, roughly 87% of them present only once. What was sequenced was peripheral blood. The receptors derive from a man aged 40-55 years with active or convalescent COVID-19.

This chain connects TRBV18 to TRBJ2-7, with 10 positions matching TRBD1. The CDR3 sequence is 15 residues long. CDR1 is KGHSH and CDR2 is LQKENI in the germline V gene. With 10 bases clipped from V and 3 bases from J, the junction kept 12 bases outside the gene matches. CDR3: CATAEGGTGVYEQYF. CDR3 bases: TGTGCCACCGCCGAGGGGGGGACAGGGGTCTACGAGCAGTACTTC. The complete variable domain, with remaining parts taken from reference TRBV18 and TRBJ2-7, reads NAGVMQNPRHLVRRRGQEARLRCSPMKGHSHVYWYRQLPEEGLKFMVYLQKENIIDESGMPKERFSAEFPKEGPSILRIQQVVRGDSAAYFCATAEGGTGVYEQYFGPGTRLTVT.

This clone has just a few counts. This sequence joins TRBV28 and TRBJ1-1, with 9 nucleotides matching TRBD1. J lost 1 base, V lost 4 bases, and 7 bases had no gene match. The length of the CDR3 is 16 residues. In germline, CDR1 is MDHEN, CDR2 SYDVKM. CDR3 sequence (DNA): TGTGCCAGCAGTTCCACAGGGGGCGGGTGGAACACTGAAGCTTTCTTT. It translates to CASSSTGGGWNTEAFF.

V usage is TRBV19 and J usage is TRBJ2-1, with a possible D match to TRBD1 (5 bases). Trimming took 3 bases from V and 0 from J, leaving 12 bases between them. Germline V gives CDR1 LNHDA, CDR2 SQIVND (reference sequence). The CDR3 has 16 residues. The CDR3 sequence is CASSIMGLSSYNEQFF. Here the CDR3 DNA reads TGTGCCAGTAGTATTATGGGGCTCAGCTCCTACAATGAGCAGTTCTTC.

Remarks on this clone: Relative to the germline gene, one junction end is altered; a read error may explain this. This rearrangement joins TRBV28 to TRBJ2-7; D unresolved. This CDR3 is built from 11 residues. The germline CDR1 and CDR2 sequences are MDHEN and SYDVKM. CDR3 coding DNA: TGTGCCAGCAGTTTGTCCTTCGAGCAGTACTTC. Its protein is CASSLSFEQYF. The whole variable domain, filled in from reference TRBV28 and TRBJ2-7, reads DVKVTQSSRYLVKRTGEKVFLECVQDMDHENMFWYRQDPGLGLRLIYFSYDVKMKEKGDIPEGYSVSREKKERFSLILESASTNQTSMYLCASSLSFEQYFGPGTRLTVT.

The J gene is TRBJ2-2, the V gene TRBV2, with a tentative D call TRBD2 (5 bases). Trimming removed 4 bases from V and 2 bases from J, with 8 bases in between. CDR1 and CDR2 from the germline V gene are SNHLY and FYNNEI. The CDR3 covers 14 residues. CDR3 protein: CASSGLANTGELFF. Here the CDR3 DNA reads TGTGCCAGCAGTGGGCTAGCAAACACCGGGGAGCTGTTTTTT.

This clone was counted once. The chain links TRBV10-1 to TRBJ2-2; weak D call: TRBD1 (6 bases). V was trimmed by 10 bases and J by 2 bases, leaving 11 bases between them. Germline V lookup: CDR1 WNHNN, CDR2 SYGVQD (reference sequence). CDR3 length equals 13 residues. The CDR3 loop reads CATSGDNTGELFF. For the CDR3, the DNA is TGCGCCACCTCAGGGGATAACACCGGGGAGCTGTTTTTT.

The chain uses TRBV7-9 and TRBJ1-2, with 9 bases matching TRBD1. Germline trimming cut 5 bases from V and 6 bases from J; bases unmatched to any gene: 10. The CDR3 runs 15 residues. The germline gives CDR1 SEHNR, CDR2 FQNEAQ (reference sequence). As DNA, the CDR3 is TGTGCCAGCAGCCAAAGACCGGGACAGGGCGATGGCTACACCTTC. The encoded protein is CASSQRPGQGDGYTF.

This clone was observed a single time. J is TRBJ1-5 and V is TRBV2; no firm D call. This CDR3 comprises 16 residues. Deletions cut 6 bases from V and 0 bases from J, with 15 bases between. Germline-derived CDR1 and CDR2 are SNHLY and FYNNEI. The CDR3 is CASSLYGVNSNQPQHF. The CDR3 nucleotides read TGTGCCAGCAGCCTATACGGGGTTAATAGCAATCAGCCCCAGCATTTT. Full variable domain (rest looked up from reference TRBV2 and TRBJ1-5): EPEVTQTPSHQVTQMGQEVILRCVPISNHLYFYWYRQILGQKVEFLVSFYNNEISEKSEIFDDQFSVERPDGSNFTLKIRSTKLEDSAMYFCASSLYGVNSNQPQHFGDGTRLSIL.

The chain has TRBV19 and TRBJ2-3; D uncertain. The CDR3 is 16 residues long. V was cut by 1 base and J by 0 bases, with 11 bases left in between. CDR1 and CDR2 from the germline V gene are LNHDA and SQIVND (reference sequence). The CDR3 region is CASSIGGGSSTDTQYF. CDR3 nucleotides: TGTGCCAGTAGTATAGGAGGCGGCTCTAGCACAGATACGCAGTATTTT.

This sequence joins TRBV5-1 and TRBJ1-4, with D possibly being TRBD1 (6 bases). V shed 5 bases and J shed 3 bases, with 14 bases lying between them. The CDR3 is made up of 15 amino acids. Germline V gives CDR1 SGHRS, CDR2 YFSETQ. CDR3 nucleotide sequence: TGCGCCAGCAGAAGCCAGGGGACGGCTAATGAAAAACTGTTTTTT. This translates into CASRSQGTANEKLFF.

This rearrangement joins TRBV27 to TRBJ1-3, with TRBD1 matching 11 bases. Germline values: CDR1 MNHEY, CDR2 SMNVEV (reference sequence). Germline trimming cut 5 bases from V and 1 base from J; bases unmatched to any gene: 10. The CDR3 covers 18 residues. The CDR3 sequence is CASSPLRTGGFSGNTIYF. CDR3 nucleotide sequence: TGTGCCAGCAGTCCCCTCCGGACAGGGGGCTTTTCTGGAAACACCATATATTTT.

The chain uses TRBV6-5 and TRBJ1-2; D is perhaps TRBD1 (5 bases). With 2 bases removed from V and 8 bases from J, the gap between germline ends came to 12 bases. Germline-derived CDR1 and CDR2 are MNHEY and SVGAGI. This CDR3 contains 13 residues. CDR3 sequence: CASSYGRGKGYTF. CDR3 nucleotide sequence: TGTGCCAGCAGTTACGGTCGGGGGAAAGGCTACACCTTC.

The gene calls are TRBV7-6 and TRBJ1-4; the match to TRBD1 covers 8 bases. Germline values: CDR1 SGHVS, CDR2 FNYEAQ. The CDR3 spans 16 residues. Trimming at V came to 5 bases and at J to 6 bases, leaving 11 bases not matched to a gene. CDR3 region: CASSPPGGTGYEKLFF. In nucleotides, the CDR3 is TGTGCCAGCAGCCCCCCCGGGGGGACAGGCTATGAAAAACTGTTTTTT.

This chain joins TRBV28 and TRBJ2-2; the match to TRBD2 covers 8 bases. The CDR3 is 14 residues long. The V gene's germline CDR1 is MDHEN and CDR2 SYDVKM. V gave up 10 bases and J gave up 6 bases; unmatched junction bases: 10. In DNA form, the CDR3 reads TGTGCCACTCTCGGCGGGGGGCGCGCCGGGGAGCTGTTTTTT. Translating gives CATLGGGRAGELFF.

The chain links TRBV6-5 to TRBJ2-1; TRBD2 might be the D (5 bases). With 6 bases removed from V and 8 bases from J, the gap between germline ends came to 17 bases. CDR1 is MNHEY, CDR2 SVGAGI, per germline. This CDR3 is 14 amino acids long. CDR3 loop: CASRLLGSKDEQFF. CDR3 bases: TGTGCCAGCAGGCTACTAGGCAGTAAGGATGAGCAGTTCTTC.

This clone has only a few counts. The chain uses TRBV27 and TRBJ1-5; D is perhaps TRBD1 (6 bases). Trimming shortened V by 5 bases and J by 6 bases, and 14 bases separated the two germline ends. This CDR3 contains 14 residues. Germline V gene data show CDR1 as MNHEY and CDR2 as SMNVEV (reference sequence). Here the CDR3 DNA reads TGTGCCAGCAGTCCACAACAGGGTAGTCAGCCCCAGCATTTT. Protein: CASSPQQGSQPQHF.

The V call is TRBV18, the J call TRBJ2-7; the D is unclear. Germline values: CDR1 KGHSH, CDR2 LQKENI. With 4 bases removed from V and 7 bases from J, the gap between germline ends came to 14 bases. The CDR3 is 13 residues long. The DNA for the CDR3 is TGTGCCAGCTCACGAATGGAAGCGCAGGAGCAGTACTTC. Its protein product is CASSRMEAQEQYF.

The chain combines TRBV5-1 with TRBJ1-1, with D possibly TRBD1 on 6 matching bases. V was pared by 2 bases and J by 4 bases, with 12 bases between. The CDR3 is 14 amino acids. Germline V gene data show CDR1 as SGHRS and CDR2 as YFSETQ. The CDR3 protein is CASSLQGPGTEAFF. CDR3 bases: TGCGCCAGCAGCTTACAGGGCCCGGGCACTGAAGCTTTCTTT.

The chain combines TRBV3-1 (or the pseudogene TRBV3-2) with TRBJ2-7; D remains unclear. V gave up 3 bases and J gave up 0 bases, with 6 bases separating them. CDR3 size: 13 residues. The germline CDR1 and CDR2 sequences are LGHDT and YNNKEL (reference sequence). The CDR3 DNA follows: TGTGCCAGCAGCCACCCGAGCTCCTACGAGCAGTACTTC. It is translated as CASSHPSSYEQYF.

This chain connects TRBV5-5 to TRBJ2-2; TRBD2 agrees at 7 bases. The CDR3 is 14 residues long. The germline gives CDR1 SGHKS, CDR2 YYEKEE (reference sequence). Unmatched junction bases numbered 12, after V lost 3 bases and J lost 13 bases. CDR3 nucleotide sequence: TGTGCCAGCAGCTCCATGACTAGCTCCCGGTCGCTGTTTTTT. As protein: CASSSMTSSRSLFF.

This chain links TRBV28 with TRBJ2-7; possibly TRBD2 for D (5 bases). This CDR3 is built from 14 residues. The germline V gene has CDR1 MDHEN and CDR2 SYDVKM. Between the trimmed V and J ends, which lost 3 bases and 4 bases, there was a span of 13 bases. CDR3 sequence reads: CASSFRHRDYEQYF. The CDR3 region has the DNA TGTGCCAGCAGTTTCCGGCACCGGGATTACGAGCAGTACTTC.

The chain recombines TRBV3-1 (or the pseudogene TRBV3-2) with TRBJ1-5, with D perhaps matching TRBD1 (6 bases). Trimming removed 0 bases from V and 4 bases from J, with 10 bases in between. Looked up from germline, CDR1 is LGHDT and CDR2 is YNNKEL (reference sequence). The CDR3 totals 15 residues. CDR3 bases: TGTGCCAGCAGCCAAGATTCGGGACATAATCAGCCCCAGCATTTT. This codes for CASSQDSGHNQPQHF.

The rearrangement joins TRBV6-2 or TRBV6-3 to TRBJ1-1, with TRBD1 as a possible D gene (6 bases). This CDR3 region has 15 residues. V lost 1 base and J lost 1, with 10 bases in between. The germline gives CDR1 MNHEY, CDR2 SVGEGT. CDR3 protein: CASSYLGGPNTEAFF. The CDR3 coding sequence is TGTGCCAGCAGTTACTTAGGGGGACCGAACACTGAAGCTTTCTTT.